This is a list of T cell receptor beta chains from one sample in a study of T-cell memory formation after mild COVID-19. Via MiXCR, TCRdb re-called the 5' RACE reads, giving one row per CDR3 protein. The sample shows 400,000 or so distinct CDR3 sequences, around 19% of them seen only once. The sequencing sample was made of PBMCs or a T cell subset sorted from them (not recorded which). Receptor source: an adult woman who had mild COVID-19 (a few samples of this study predate the infection). Cell type and time point are not known. Each CDR3 is given with its conserved first and last residue. The order of the fields is CDR3 protein, CDR3 DNA, D gene, V gene, J gene, CDR3 length, clone size. D genes are given only for firm matches. Size is stated for part of the rows, as once, few or many counts, or as a class when the clone is expanded.

CDR3aa: CASSSSGLSGQNIQYF
CDR3nt: TGTGCCAGCAGCTCCTCGGGGCTTAGCGGCCAAAACATTCAGTACTTC
d_gene: NA
v_gene: TRBV9
j_gene: TRBJ2-4
len: 16
abundance: few

CDR3aa: CASSTGTSGNNEQFF
CDR3nt: TGTGCCAGCAGCACCGGGACTAGCGGGAACAATGAGCAGTTCTTC
d_gene: TRBD2
v_gene: TRBV5-4
j_gene: TRBJ2-1
len: 15
abundance: NA

CDR3aa: CASSLDSRYNSPLHF
CDR3nt: TGCGCCAGCAGCCTGGACAGCAGATATAATTCACCCCTCCACTTT
d_gene: NA
v_gene: TRBV4-1
j_gene: TRBJ1-6
len: 15
abundance: NA

CDR3aa: CASSAWEGSWANQPQHF
CDR3nt: TGTGCCAGCAGTGCTTGGGAGGGGTCGTGGGCAAATCAGCCCCAGCATTTT
d_gene: NA
v_gene: TRBV12-3/TRBV12-4
j_gene: TRBJ1-5
len: 17
abundance: NA

CDR3aa: CASSFLGGQENTEAFF
CDR3nt: TGTGCCAGCAGCTTTTTAGGGGGACAGGAGAACACTGAAGCTTTCTTT
d_gene: TRBD1
v_gene: TRBV7-6
j_gene: TRBJ1-1
len: 16
abundance: NA

CDR3aa: CAISGGDYGYTF
CDR3nt: TGTGCCATCAGTGGGGGAGACTATGGCTACACCTTC
d_gene: NA
v_gene: TRBV10-3
j_gene: TRBJ1-2
len: 12
abundance: NA

CDR3aa: CASSVDGLADNEQFF
CDR3nt: TGTGCCAGCAGCGTAGATGGACTAGCGGACAATGAGCAGTTCTTC
d_gene: TRBD2
v_gene: TRBV9
j_gene: TRBJ2-1
len: 15
abundance: few

CDR3aa: CASSSRTGTTGTDTQYF
CDR3nt: TGTGCCAGCAGCTCCCGGACAGGGACTACGGGCACAGATACGCAGTATTTT
d_gene: NA
v_gene: TRBV7-6
j_gene: TRBJ2-3
len: 17
abundance: many

CDR3aa: CSTTSGQVIEQYF
CDR3nt: TGCAGTACAACCTCGGGACAGGTCATCGAGCAGTACTTC
d_gene: TRBD1
v_gene: TRBV20-1
j_gene: TRBJ2-7
len: 13
abundance: NA

CDR3aa: CSARELVYTF
CDR3nt: TGCAGTGCTCGTGAGTTAGTCTACACCTTC
d_gene: NA
v_gene: TRBV20-1
j_gene: TRBJ1-2
len: 10
abundance: NA

CDR3aa: CASSVTGTGVTEAFF
CDR3nt: TGCGCCAGCAGCGTGACGGGGACAGGGGTGACTGAAGCTTTCTTT
d_gene: TRBD1
v_gene: TRBV5-1
j_gene: TRBJ1-1
len: 15
abundance: few

CDR3aa: CAWMRDRGEAFF
CDR3nt: TGTGCCTGGATGAGGGACAGGGGGGAAGCTTTCTTT
d_gene: TRBD1
v_gene: TRBV30
j_gene: TRBJ1-1
len: 12
abundance: NA

CDR3aa: CASSHGGQYNEQFF
CDR3nt: TGTGCCAGCAGCCATGGAGGGCAATACAATGAGCAGTTCTTC
d_gene: NA
v_gene: TRBV12-3/TRBV12-4
j_gene: TRBJ2-1
len: 14
abundance: once

CDR3aa: CASSSAGSKETQYF
CDR3nt: TGTGCCAGCAGCTCCGCCGGGAGTAAAGAGACCCAGTACTTC
d_gene: NA
v_gene: TRBV3-1
j_gene: TRBJ2-5
len: 14
abundance: NA

CDR3aa: CSARDRDREDYGYTF
CDR3nt: TGCAGTGCTAGAGACCGGGACAGAGAAGACTATGGCTACACCTTC
d_gene: TRBD1
v_gene: TRBV20-1
j_gene: TRBJ1-2
len: 15
abundance: NA

CDR3aa: CASRSFWASGGRGLQETQYF
CDR3nt: TGTGCCAGCAGAAGTTTTTGGGCTAGCGGAGGGAGGGGCCTCCAAGAGACCCAGTACTTC
d_gene: TRBD2
v_gene: TRBV27
j_gene: TRBJ2-5
len: 20
abundance: once

CDR3aa: CASSFRNTGELFF
CDR3nt: TGTGCCAGCAGTTTCCGTAACACCGGGGAGCTGTTTTTT
d_gene: NA
v_gene: TRBV27
j_gene: TRBJ2-2
len: 13
abundance: few

CDR3aa: CAWSLLYEQYF
CDR3nt: TGTGCCTGGAGTCTTCTTTACGAGCAGTACTTC
d_gene: NA
v_gene: TRBV30
j_gene: TRBJ2-7
len: 11
abundance: few

CDR3aa: CASSPRTGYSYEQYF
CDR3nt: TGCGCCAGCAGCCCTCGGACAGGGTACTCCTACGAGCAGTACTTC
d_gene: TRBD1
v_gene: TRBV4-1
j_gene: TRBJ2-7
len: 15
abundance: NA

CDR3aa: CASSQDDWRGGQPQHF
CDR3nt: TGCGCCAGCAGCCAAGATGATTGGAGGGGTGGTCAGCCCCAGCATTTT
d_gene: NA
v_gene: TRBV4-3
j_gene: TRBJ1-5
len: 16
abundance: NA

CDR3aa: CASSLDLLAQYF
CDR3nt: TGTGCCAGCAGCTTGGACCTCCTGGCGCAGTATTTT
d_gene: NA
v_gene: TRBV5-5
j_gene: TRBJ2-3
len: 12
abundance: few

CDR3aa: CASSAQSHQETQYF
CDR3nt: TGTGCCAGCAGCGCACAGAGCCACCAAGAGACCCAGTACTTC
d_gene: NA
v_gene: TRBV7-9
j_gene: TRBJ2-5
len: 14
abundance: NA

CDR3aa: CSAIYRDSRSPLHF
CDR3nt: TGCAGTGCTATATACCGGGACAGTCGGTCACCCCTCCACTTC
d_gene: TRBD1
v_gene: TRBV20-1
j_gene: TRBJ1-6
len: 14
abundance: NA

CDR3aa: CASSLLQITEAFF
CDR3nt: TGTGCCAGCAGTTTACTACAGATCACTGAAGCTTTCTTT
d_gene: NA
v_gene: TRBV2
j_gene: TRBJ1-1
len: 13
abundance: NA

CDR3aa: CATTEVVYGYTF
CDR3nt: TGTGCCACCACCGAAGTAGTCTATGGCTACACCTTC
d_gene: NA
v_gene: TRBV3-1
j_gene: TRBJ1-2
len: 12
abundance: NA

CDR3aa: CAISASLTGAADYGYTF
CDR3nt: TGTGCCATCAGTGCCTCCCTAACAGGGGCCGCCGACTATGGCTACACCTTC
d_gene: TRBD1
v_gene: TRBV10-3
j_gene: TRBJ1-2
len: 17
abundance: NA

CDR3aa: CASSPLRPTDTQYF
CDR3nt: TGCGCCAGCAGCCCATTAAGACCTACAGATACGCAGTATTTT
d_gene: NA
v_gene: TRBV4-1
j_gene: TRBJ2-3
len: 14
abundance: NA

CDR3aa: CASSLRHQPQHF
CDR3nt: TGTGCCAGCAGCTTACGACATCAGCCCCAGCATTTT
d_gene: NA
v_gene: TRBV7-2
j_gene: TRBJ1-5
len: 12
abundance: NA

CDR3aa: CASQGEGGNQPQHF
CDR3nt: TGTGCTAGTCAGGGGGAAGGGGGTAATCAGCCCCAGCATTTT
d_gene: TRBD1
v_gene: TRBV12-5
j_gene: TRBJ1-5
len: 14
abundance: few

CDR3aa: CASSLEGRSSGNTIYF
CDR3nt: TGCGCCAGCAGCTTGGAGGGCCGATCCTCTGGAAACACCATATATTTT
d_gene: NA
v_gene: TRBV5-1
j_gene: TRBJ1-3
len: 16
abundance: NA

CDR3aa: CASHRGADNEQFF
CDR3nt: TGTGCCAGCCATCGCGGGGCAGACAATGAGCAGTTCTTC
d_gene: NA
v_gene: TRBV12-3/TRBV12-4
j_gene: TRBJ2-1
len: 13
abundance: few

CDR3aa: CASSSSGSPYEQYF
CDR3nt: TGTGCCAGCAGTTCTAGCGGGAGCCCCTACGAGCAGTACTTC
d_gene: TRBD2
v_gene: TRBV27
j_gene: TRBJ2-7
len: 14
abundance: NA

CDR3aa: CASSLHRDRWETQYF
CDR3nt: TGTGCCAGCAGTTTACACCGGGACAGGTGGGAGACCCAGTACTTC
d_gene: TRBD1
v_gene: TRBV28
j_gene: TRBJ2-5
len: 15
abundance: many

CDR3aa: CSALRQGGNYQPQHF
CDR3nt: TGCAGTGCCCTGAGACAGGGGGGGAATTATCAGCCCCAGCATTTT
d_gene: TRBD1
v_gene: TRBV20-1
j_gene: TRBJ1-5
len: 15
abundance: NA

CDR3aa: CASSPPGDGEQFF
CDR3nt: TGTGCCAGCTCACCCCCCGGGGACGGGGAGCAGTTCTTC
d_gene: NA
v_gene: TRBV18
j_gene: TRBJ2-1
len: 13
abundance: NA

CDR3aa: CASRLRGGDTDTQYF
CDR3nt: TGTGCCAGCAGATTGCGAGGGGGTGACACAGATACGCAGTATTTT
d_gene: NA
v_gene: TRBV5-4
j_gene: TRBJ2-3
len: 15
abundance: NA

CDR3aa: CAWSGGAATEAFF
CDR3nt: TGTGCCTGGAGCGGGGGGGCTGCCACTGAAGCTTTCTTT
d_gene: NA
v_gene: TRBV30
j_gene: TRBJ1-1
len: 13
abundance: NA

CDR3aa: CASKGTGPRGSNQPQHF
CDR3nt: TGTGCCAGCAAGGGTACAGGGCCACGGGGGAGCAATCAGCCCCAGCATTTT
d_gene: NA
v_gene: TRBV12-3/TRBV12-4
j_gene: TRBJ1-5
len: 17
abundance: NA

CDR3aa: CASSYYSETEAFF
CDR3nt: TGTGCCAGCAGCTATTACAGTGAAACTGAAGCTTTCTTT
d_gene: NA
v_gene: TRBV7-3
j_gene: TRBJ1-1
len: 13
abundance: many

CDR3aa: CASSLVQISSTDTQYF
CDR3nt: TGCGCCAGCAGCTTGGTACAGATTTCTAGCACAGATACGCAGTATTTT
d_gene: NA
v_gene: TRBV5-1
j_gene: TRBJ2-3
len: 16
abundance: NA

CDR3aa: CASSQVMSYTQYF
CDR3nt: TGCGCCAGCAGCCAAGTTATGAGTTATACGCAGTATTTT
d_gene: NA
v_gene: TRBV4-1
j_gene: TRBJ2-3
len: 13
abundance: few

CDR3aa: CASSLSAGGSTDTQYF
CDR3nt: TGTGCCAGCAGCTTATCGGCGGGGGGGAGCACAGATACGCAGTATTTT
d_gene: TRBD2
v_gene: TRBV7-2
j_gene: TRBJ2-3
len: 16
abundance: NA

CDR3aa: CASSPGTGSFTGELFF
CDR3nt: TGTGCCAGCAGTCCCGGGACAGGGTCTTTTACCGGGGAGCTGTTTTTT
d_gene: TRBD1
v_gene: TRBV12-3/TRBV12-4
j_gene: TRBJ2-2
len: 16
abundance: few

CDR3aa: CASSSWTSGIYNEQFF
CDR3nt: TGTGCCAGCAGCTCCTGGACTAGCGGGATATACAATGAGCAGTTCTTC
d_gene: TRBD2
v_gene: TRBV7-9
j_gene: TRBJ2-1
len: 16
abundance: NA

CDR3aa: CASSVVSAETQYF
CDR3nt: TGTGCCAGCAGCGTAGTGTCAGCGGAGACCCAGTACTTC
d_gene: NA
v_gene: TRBV9
j_gene: TRBJ2-5
len: 13
abundance: NA

CDR3aa: CASSGLGLAEVNEQFF
CDR3nt: TGTGCCAGCAGCGGGTTAGGGCTAGCGGAGGTCAATGAGCAGTTCTTC
d_gene: TRBD2
v_gene: TRBV7-2
j_gene: TRBJ2-1
len: 16
abundance: NA

CDR3aa: CASSLSTPPKNIQYF
CDR3nt: TGTGCCAGCAGTTTAAGTACACCCCCTAAAAACATTCAGTACTTC
d_gene: NA
v_gene: TRBV28
j_gene: TRBJ2-4
len: 15
abundance: many

CDR3aa: CASSLEVMGGSEQYF
CDR3nt: TGTGCCAGCAGCTTAGAGGTTATGGGGGGCAGCGAGCAGTACTTC
d_gene: NA
v_gene: TRBV7-9
j_gene: TRBJ2-7
len: 15
abundance: NA

CDR3aa: CASSQDSVWFTDTQYF
CDR3nt: TGCGCCAGCAGCCAAGATTCGGTATGGTTCACAGATACGCAGTATTTT
d_gene: NA
v_gene: TRBV4-3
j_gene: TRBJ2-3
len: 16
abundance: few

CDR3aa: CASSLGSLTYNEQFF
CDR3nt: TGTGCCAGCAGCTTAGGTAGCCTGACCTACAATGAGCAGTTCTTC
d_gene: NA
v_gene: TRBV7-2
j_gene: TRBJ2-1
len: 15
abundance: few

CDR3aa: CASSRGPGELHEQYF
CDR3nt: TGCGCCAGCAGCCGGGGCCCGGGGGAACTCCACGAGCAGTACTTC
d_gene: NA
v_gene: TRBV5-1
j_gene: TRBJ2-7
len: 15
abundance: NA

CDR3aa: CSAAVVSNQPQHF
CDR3nt: TGCAGTGCAGCCGTGGTTAGCAATCAGCCCCAGCATTTT
d_gene: NA
v_gene: TRBV20-1
j_gene: TRBJ1-5
len: 13
abundance: NA

CDR3aa: CASSHFSTYNEQFF
CDR3nt: TGCGCCAGCAGCCATTTCAGTACCTACAATGAGCAGTTCTTC
d_gene: NA
v_gene: TRBV4-1
j_gene: TRBJ2-1
len: 14
abundance: few

CDR3aa: CSVEDLYEQYF
CDR3nt: TGCAGCGTTGAAGATCTCTACGAGCAGTACTTC
d_gene: NA
v_gene: TRBV29-1
j_gene: TRBJ2-7
len: 11
abundance: few

CDR3aa: CASSAANRELFF
CDR3nt: TGTGCCAGCAGCGCAGCAAACCGGGAGCTGTTTTTT
d_gene: NA
v_gene: TRBV9
j_gene: TRBJ2-2
len: 12
abundance: NA

CDR3aa: CASSSTGDRNEKLFF
CDR3nt: TGTGCCAGCAGCTCCACTGGGGACAGGAATGAAAAACTGTTTTTT
d_gene: TRBD1
v_gene: TRBV7-9
j_gene: TRBJ1-4
len: 15
abundance: few

CDR3aa: CASRVGLAGGNQETQYF
CDR3nt: TGTGCCAGCAGGGTAGGACTAGCGGGGGGGAACCAAGAGACCCAGTACTTC
d_gene: TRBD2
v_gene: TRBV2
j_gene: TRBJ2-5
len: 17
abundance: few

CDR3aa: CASSHPRLAGGLSTDTQYF
CDR3nt: TGTGCCAGCAGCCACCCTAGACTAGCGGGGGGGCTGAGCACAGATACGCAGTATTTT
d_gene: TRBD2
v_gene: TRBV11-2
j_gene: TRBJ2-3
len: 19
abundance: NA

CDR3aa: CASSFFGVDEQFF
CDR3nt: TGTGCCAGCAGTTTTTTCGGGGTCGATGAGCAGTTCTTC
d_gene: NA
v_gene: TRBV27
j_gene: TRBJ2-1
len: 13
abundance: few